The entry below describes one T cell receptor beta chain. What it binds is not known. The sample holds other DNA sequences that translate to the same CDR3. The sample is drawn from a study of shared clonotypes between healthy human individuals. Study at large: There were three CD4 naive, three CD4 memory, two CD8 naive and one CD8 memory plates per donor. General study findings and limits: Larger estimated richness was generally recorded for naive subsets relative to memory subsets.

The trim removed 5 bases at V and 1 base at J, leaving 4 bases unmatched. This CDR3 spans 14 amino acids. Germline loops: CDR1 SGHTA, CDR2 FQGNSA. Over several immunoSEQ plates, each subset's genomic DNA was distributed in even portions. Here immunoSEQ multiplex PCR was the method, and the copy in TCRdb shows in-frame clones only, minus some. The table records about 1 million clones, around 76% of them present only once. The TCR originated in a man younger than 35 in good health. The sequenced sample consisted of memory CD4+ T cells sorted from blood. Described subset: CD45RA-negative fraction. The chain combines TRBV7-2 with TRBJ1-1, with 7 positions matching TRBD1. The CDR3 nucleotides read TGTGCCAGCAGCCCGGGACAGCGGAACACTGAAGCTTTCTTT. Translation: CASSPGQRNTEAFF.